This T cell receptor (beta chain) was recovered during a study of cytomegalovirus exposure and HLA in healthy donors. Broader study findings: Being indistinguishable, some V segments were excluded, TRBV6-2 and TRBV6-3 among them. TCR beta chain V- and J-gene trimming was linked, in a later analysis, to a missense variant in DCLRE1C. Donor immune exposure was known only as CMV serostatus. Cytomegalovirus association was listed for 164 TCR beta chains.

After removal of 6 bases from V and 9 bases from J, the junction contained 7 bases not matched to a gene. Germline CDR1 SNHLY, CDR2 FYNNEI. The CDR3 runs 15 residues. 13 Jbeta primers and 60 Vbeta primers were used for the PCR. Assay: immunoSEQ multiplex PCR; the TCRdb copy retains only in-frame clones and omits some. The data show about 73,000 clones, with around 75% seen just once and roughly an eighth held by the top ten. With regard to this clone: Its antigen is still unknown.

The chain recombines TRBV2 with TRBJ1-6, with 11 positions matching TRBD1. This TCR derives from a man aged 70 or older in good health and CMV-seronegative. What was sequenced was PBMCs. CDR3 loop: CASRQGTGGISPLHF. CDR3 DNA: TGTGCCAGCAGGCAAGGGACAGGGGGTATTTCACCCCTCCACTTT.